The 30 T cell receptor beta chains presented below share a single source sample, sequenced in a study of blood T cell repertoires in COVID-19. The assay was immunoSEQ multiplex PCR, and TCRdb's table has in-frame clones only and misses some. The sample has 250,000 to 400,000 clones; 88% are singletons. Sequencing was performed on peripheral blood. These receptors all stem from a woman in her 30s with COVID-19, enrolled during active disease.

This chain links TRBV5-4 with TRBJ1-2; 7 nucleotides align to TRBD1. In germline, CDR1 is SGHNT, CDR2 YYREEE (reference sequence). CDR3 length: 16 residues. J gave up 3 bases and V 4 bases, and 12 bases lay outside the gene matches. The CDR3 coding sequence is TGTGCCAGCAGCCGAGGGACAGATGGAGGGGACTATGGCTACACCTTC. Translated, it gives CASSRGTDGGDYGYTF.

The chain links TRBV3-1 (or the pseudogene TRBV3-2) to TRBJ1-2; D remains ambiguous. V was clipped by 1 base and J by 0 bases, with 9 bases between them. This CDR3 region has 15 residues. Germline CDR1 LGHDT, CDR2 YNNKEL (reference sequence). The CDR3 bases are TGTGCCAGCAGCCAAGCGGACTCTACTAACTATGGCTACACCTTC. This translates into CASSQADSTNYGYTF.

The chain employs TRBV11-2 and TRBJ2-1; 11 bases agree with TRBD2. Germline CDR1 is SGHAT and CDR2 is FQNNGV. V shed 4 bases and J 4 bases; nucleotides not matched to a gene: 3. The CDR3 covers 15 residues. DNA of the CDR3: TGTGCCAGCAGCTGGGGGACTAGCGGTTACAATGAGCAGTTCTTC. Encoded protein: CASSWGTSGYNEQFF.

The chain joins TRBV28 to TRBJ1-6; D is unresolved. The CDR3 has 15 residues. The V and J ends lost 6 bases and 7 bases respectively, with 16 bases between them. Germline V gene lookup returns CDR1 MDHEN and CDR2 SYDVKM. CDR3 protein: CASRSLLGPNSPLHF. In nucleotides, the CDR3 is TGTGCCAGCAGGAGCCTACTAGGACCGAATTCACCCCTCCACTTT. The full variable domain, in which reference TRBV28 and TRBJ1-6 provide the parts outside the CDR3, is DVKVTQSSRYLVKRTGEKVFLECVQDMDHENMFWYRQDPGLGLRLIYFSYDVKMKEKGDIPEGYSVSREKKERFSLILESASTNQTSMYLCASRSLLGPNSPLHFGNGTRLTVT.

The chain links TRBV6-1 to TRBJ2-2; 8 nucleotides line up with TRBD1. J gave up 5 bases and V 2 bases, and 7 bases lay outside the gene matches. The CDR3 is 16 residues long. Germline V gene data show CDR1 as MNHNS and CDR2 as SASEGT. CDR3 sequence (DNA): TGTGCCAGCAGTGAACAGCCAGGGGGCGCGACCGGGGAGCTGTTTTTT. Translated, it gives CASSEQPGGATGELFF.

The rearrangement joins TRBV5-1 to TRBJ2-1; 15 bases match TRBD2. This CDR3 comprises 15 residues. V shed 6 bases and J 7 bases; nucleotides not matched to a gene: 5. CDR1 is SGHRS, CDR2 YFSETQ, per germline. CDR3 DNA: TGCGCCAGCAATGGACTAGCGGGGGGGCATAATGAGCAGTTCTTC. Its translation: CASNGLAGGHNEQFF.

This chain connects TRBV5-1 to TRBJ1-4, with 8 bases fitting TRBD1. Germline CDR1 is SGHRS and CDR2 is YFSETQ. The CDR3 sequence is 14 residues long. V gave up 3 bases and J gave up 3 bases; unmatched junction bases: 1. CDR3 region: CASSSGQANEKLFF. The DNA for the CDR3 is TGCGCCAGCAGCTCGGGACAGGCTAATGAAAAACTGTTTTTT.

The gene calls are TRBV7-9 and TRBJ2-1, with 8 bases aligning to TRBD2. The V segment lost 1 base and the J segment 4 bases; nucleotides outside the gene matches: 6. The germline CDR1 and CDR2 sequences are SEHNR and FQNEAQ (reference sequence). The length of the CDR3 is 16 residues. For the CDR3, the DNA is TGTGCCAGCAGCTTAGGAACCGGCGGGGGGTACAATGAGCAGTTCTTC. Translated, it gives CASSLGTGGGYNEQFF.

This chain uses TRBV24-1 with TRBJ1-2; tentative D call: TRBD1 (6 bases). This CDR3 region has 14 residues. Germline CDR1 and CDR2: KGHDR and SFDVKD. The V and J ends lost 3 bases and 4 bases respectively, with 11 bases between them. The CDR3 spells CATSDPTGGYGYTF. CDR3 nucleotides: TGTGCCACCAGTGATCCGACAGGTGGCTATGGCTACACCTTC.

The chain is built from TRBV30 and TRBJ1-2, with TRBD1 matching over 7 bases. The V segment lost 0 bases and the J segment 5 bases; nucleotides outside the gene matches: 3. The V gene's germline CDR1 is GTSNPN and CDR2 SVGIG (reference sequence). The CDR3 is 13 amino acids. In nucleotides, the CDR3 is TGTGCCTGGAGTGTACTCAGGGGGTATGGCTACACCTTC. Its translation: CAWSVLRGYGYTF.

The chain carries TRBV18 and TRBJ1-1; D is perhaps TRBD1 (5 bases). Trimming took 1 base from V and 1 from J, leaving 19 bases between them. Germline assignment: CDR1 KGHSH and CDR2 LQKENI. The CDR3 contains 18 residues. This CDR3 reads CASSPLPGHLGTNTEAFF. For the CDR3, the DNA is TGTGCCAGCTCACCACTCCCCGGACACCTCGGTACGAACACTGAAGCTTTCTTT.

The rearrangement joins TRBV7-9 to TRBJ1-4; D is undetermined. This CDR3 region has 15 residues. Germline-derived CDR1 and CDR2 are SEHNR and FQNEAQ (reference sequence). Trimming stripped 7 bases from V and 2 bases from J, with 14 bases between. CDR3 sequence (DNA): TGTGCCAGCACCACCTACGAGCTTACTAATGAAAAACTGTTTTTT. Protein: CASTTYELTNEKLFF.

The rearrangement joins TRBV7-9 to TRBJ1-1, with 8 positions matching TRBD1. CDR3 length equals 16 residues. Germline V gene data show CDR1 as SEHNR and CDR2 as FQNEAQ (reference sequence). The V segment lost 5 bases and the J segment 4 bases; nucleotides outside the gene matches: 12. DNA for the CDR3: TGTGCCAGCAGCCCAGGGGGCAGGGGGCAAAGCACTGAAGCTTTCTTT. This sequence encodes CASSPGGRGQSTEAFF.

The gene calls are TRBV5-1 and TRBJ1-3, with TRBD1 matching over 7 bases. From germline, CDR1 is SGHRS and CDR2 YFSETQ. J gave up 0 bases and V 3 bases, and 6 bases lay outside the gene matches. The CDR3 loop spans 16 amino acids. The CDR3 sequence: CASSYLWTGSGNTIYF. DNA for the CDR3: TGCGCCAGCAGCTATCTCTGGACAGGCTCTGGAAACACCATATATTTT.

The chain employs TRBV19 and TRBJ1-1, with 8 positions matching TRBD1. V lost 5 bases and J lost 0; bases outside the gene matches: 8. CDR1 and CDR2 (germline): LNHDA, SQIVND (reference sequence). CDR3 size: 16 residues. CDR3 residues: CASSARTGSLNTEAFF. The CDR3, as DNA: TGTGCCAGTAGTGCCCGGACAGGGAGCTTGAACACTGAAGCTTTCTTT.

The J gene is TRBJ1-3, the V gene TRBV6-5; D is ambiguous. Deletions cut 6 bases from V and 3 bases from J, with 6 bases between. The CDR3 is 12 residues long. Germline CDR1 is MNHEY and CDR2 is SVGAGI. The CDR3 reads CASSPNGNTIYF. Here the CDR3 DNA reads TGTGCCAGCAGCCCCAATGGAAACACCATATATTTT.

This sequence joins TRBV6-1 and TRBJ2-6; no clear D gene. V gave up 3 bases and J gave up 0 bases, with 6 bases separating them. There are 15 residues in the CDR3. CDR1 is MNHNS and CDR2 is SASEGT in the germline V gene. In DNA form, the CDR3 reads TGTGCCAGCAGTGAGGAGATCTCTGGGGCCAACGTCCTGACTTTC. Translation: CASSEEISGANVLTF.

The chain couples TRBV14 to TRBJ2-7; TRBD2 is a possible D gene (6 bases). V was trimmed by 4 bases and J by 7 bases, leaving 17 bases between them. Germline-derived CDR1 and CDR2 are SGHDN and FVKESK. CDR3 size: 14 residues. The CDR3 nucleotides read TGTGCCAGCAGCCCACTGGGGACTTCAGGGGAGCAGTACTTC. Protein sequence: CASSPLGTSGEQYF.

V usage is TRBV9 and J usage is TRBJ1-1, with no clear D. The germline V gene has CDR1 SGDLS and CDR2 YYNGEE. This CDR3 is built from 11 residues. V shed 4 bases and J shed 11 bases, with 12 bases lying between them. The CDR3 DNA follows: TGTGCCAGCAGCCCGGGAGGGAGGGCTTTCTTT. Its translation: CASSPGGRAFF.

The chain employs TRBV2 and TRBJ1-1, with D maybe TRBD1 (6 bases). Per germline, CDR1 SNHLY and CDR2 FYNNEI. The V end lost 8 bases, the J end lost 1 base, and 17 bases lay between the germline ends. The CDR3 is 15 amino acids. The CDR3 bases are TGTGCCAGCCTCGAAGGGGGGGCGGGGAACACTGAAGCTTTCTTT. It specifies CASLEGGAGNTEAFF.

The chain recombines TRBV3-1 (or the pseudogene TRBV3-2) with TRBJ2-2, with TRBD2 matching 9 bases. Losses at the gene ends were 0 bases for V and 3 bases for J; bases not matched to a gene: 8. The CDR3 totals 18 residues. Germline V CDR1 and CDR2: LGHDT, YNNKEL (reference sequence). The CDR3 loop is CASSQDGRLAEHTGELFF. In nucleotides, the CDR3 is TGTGCCAGCAGCCAAGACGGGAGACTAGCGGAACACACCGGGGAGCTGTTTTTT.

The V gene is TRBV5-1, the J gene TRBJ2-7; 8 bases agree with TRBD1. V lost 1 base, J lost 1 base, and 4 bases stayed unmatched. The CDR3 consists of 15 residues. Germline values: CDR1 SGHRS, CDR2 YFSETQ. The CDR3 DNA reads TGCGCCAGCAGCTTGAGGGACAGGCCGTCCTACGAGCAGTACTTC. Protein: CASSLRDRPSYEQYF.

The chain employs TRBV15 and TRBJ1-2; D gene ambiguous. Germline CDR1 LNHNV, CDR2 YYDKDF (reference sequence). The CDR3 contains 12 residues. V was cut by 8 bases and J by 7 bases, with 14 bases left in between. CDR3 DNA: TGTGCCACCTTGAGCGGGGTCTTTGGCTACACCTTC. Residues: CATLSGVFGYTF.

V and J are TRBV7-9 and TRBJ1-3; D is undetermined. Trimming removed 1 base at V and 1 base at J, with 8 bases between. CDR3 length: 15 amino acids. Germline CDR1 is SEHNR and CDR2 is FQNEAQ (reference sequence). The chain's CDR3 is CASSLGWRSGNTIYF. The DNA of the CDR3 is TGTGCCAGCAGCTTAGGATGGAGGTCTGGAAACACCATATATTTT.

The chain combines TRBV9 with TRBJ1-6, with TRBD1 identical over 8 bases. V lost 1 base and J lost 9; bases outside the gene matches: 6. Germline-derived CDR1 and CDR2 are SGDLS and YYNGEE. The CDR3 covers 15 residues. The CDR3 reads CASSVMQGASSPLHF. Written as DNA, the CDR3 is TGTGCCAGCAGCGTAATGCAGGGGGCTAGTTCACCCCTCCACTTT.

The table lists this clone with many counts. The V call is TRBV5-1, the J call TRBJ2-1, with 11 bases matching TRBD2. CDR1 and CDR2 from the germline V gene are SGHRS and YFSETQ. The CDR3 contains 16 residues. Unmatched junction bases numbered 12, after V lost 4 bases and J lost 9 bases. The CDR3 is CASSPTVAGGPIEQFF. The CDR3 nucleotides read TGCGCCAGCAGCCCAACCGTAGCGGGGGGGCCGATTGAGCAGTTCTTC.

The CDR3 nucleotides are TGTGCCAGCGGTTTGGAGGGGACTCCCTACGAGCAGTACGTC. Translated, it gives CASGLEGTPYEQYV. The chain employs TRBV2 and TRBJ2-7; TRBD2 might be the D (6 bases). Trimming removed 8 bases at V and 2 bases at J, with 16 bases between. The germline CDR1 and CDR2 sequences are SNHLY and FYNNEI. The CDR3 spans 14 residues.

V gene TRBV9 combines with J gene TRBJ2-5; 9 bases agree with TRBD2. The junction had 9 bases not matched to a gene; V was cut back by 0 bases and J by 6 bases. The CDR3 covers 16 residues. CDR1 SGDLS and CDR2 YYNGEE come from the germline V gene. CDR3 DNA: TGTGCCAGCAGCGTAGGTAGCGGGGGTGAACTTAAGACCCAGTACTTC. It translates to CASSVGSGGELKTQYF.

This chain joins TRBV6-5 and TRBJ2-5; TRBD2 matches 8 bases. Germline V gene data show CDR1 as MNHEY and CDR2 as SVGAGI. This CDR3 has 15 residues. The V gene end was trimmed by 8 bases and the J gene end by 5 bases; junction bases not matched to a gene: 13. The CDR3 region is CASCTGLATRETQYF. The CDR3 nucleotides read TGTGCCAGCTGTACCGGACTAGCTACCCGGGAGACCCAGTACTTC.

The chain has TRBV6-6 and TRBJ2-3; maybe TRBD2 (6 bases). Trimming removed 10 bases from V and 4 bases from J, with 12 bases in between. Germline CDR1 reads MNHNY; CDR2 reads SVGAGI (reference sequence). The CDR3 is 12 amino acids. The chain's CDR3 is CATEGSSDTQYF. The CDR3 DNA reads as TGTGCCACGGAGGGTAGTTCAGATACGCAGTATTTT.